This entry lists 16 T cell receptor beta chains sequenced from one sample in a study of post-analysis software for immune sequencing data. Unique molecular identifiers tagged the TCR beta cDNA libraries. TCRdb re-called the PCR reads through MiXCR, storing one row per CDR3 protein. The sample has about 430,000 distinct CDR3 sequences, 35% to 45% seen once. Overall study findings and caveats: In patients, TRBV5-6, TRBV5-1 and TRBV20-1 belonged to five TRBV segments found more frequently than in controls.

These receptors are not linked to any known antigen. Sequences were obtained from blood. The origin of the receptors is a girl aged 2-10 years with multiple sclerosis.

This clonotype has a handful of counts. V and J are TRBV28 and TRBJ2-7, with D unresolved. Germline V gene sequence: CDR1 MDHEN, CDR2 SYDVKM. V lost 5 bases and J lost 3, with 11 bases in between. This CDR3 has 13 amino acids. CDR3 nucleotides: TGTGCCAGCAGTCCGACCCCCTACTACGAGCAGTACTTC. Amino acids: CASSPTPYYEQYF.

This clonotype was seen a few times. The chain carries TRBV20-1 and TRBJ2-7; 9 bases are shared with TRBD1. The germline CDR1 and CDR2 sequences are DFQATT and SNEGSKA (reference sequence). The CDR3 contains 15 residues. After removal of 5 bases from V and 3 bases from J, the junction contained 11 bases not matched to a gene. CDR3 DNA sequence: TGCAGTGCTTCCCGACCGGGACAGGGACTCTACGAGCAGTACTTC. Protein: CSASRPGQGLYEQYF.

The chain links TRBV18 to TRBJ1-5; D is perhaps TRBD1 (6 bases). The V gene lost 1 base and the J gene lost 4 bases, with 11 bases spanning the gap. Germline V gene lookup returns CDR1 KGHSH and CDR2 LQKENI. The CDR3 loop spans 15 amino acids. CDR3 protein: CASSPQGGGNQPQHF. CDR3 in DNA: TGTGCCAGCTCACCACAGGGGGGGGGGAATCAGCCCCAGCATTTT.

The chain recombines TRBV15 with TRBJ2-3; TRBD2 matches 15 bases. Germline loops: CDR1 LNHNV, CDR2 YYDKDF (reference sequence). The ends lost 0 bases at V and 3 bases at J; junction bases unmatched: 7. The CDR3 spans 19 residues. The CDR3 reads CATSRDAGTSGGWTDTQYF. The CDR3 coding sequence is TGTGCCACCAGCAGAGACGCCGGGACTAGCGGGGGGTGGACAGATACGCAGTATTTT.

The chain recombines TRBV7-8 with TRBJ2-3, with 8 positions matching TRBD2. This CDR3 has 17 amino acids. The V segment lost 1 base and the J segment 2 bases; nucleotides outside the gene matches: 8. Germline V gene sequence: CDR1 SGHVS, CDR2 FQNEAQ. CDR3 region: CASSLGEPGLVTDTQYF. DNA for the CDR3: TGTGCCAGCAGCTTAGGGGAGCCGGGACTAGTCACAGATACGCAGTATTTT.

This clonotype was seen many times. The chain recombines TRBV5-6 with TRBJ2-3; 8 bases fit TRBD2. The J segment lost 6 bases and the V segment lost 1 base, leaving 4 bases of the junction unmatched. The germline V gene has CDR1 SGHDT and CDR2 YYEEEE. CDR3 length: 14 amino acids. In DNA form, the CDR3 reads TGTGCCAGCAGCTTGCCCGGGGGGGCGGATACGCAGTATTTT. Its protein product is CASSLPGGADTQYF.

V is TRBV28 and J is TRBJ2-1, with a tentative D call TRBD1 (6 bases). Germline CDR1 reads MDHEN; CDR2 reads SYDVKM. Between the trimmed V and J ends, which lost 2 bases and 5 bases, there was a span of 10 bases. The CDR3 spans 14 residues. In nucleotides, the CDR3 is TGTGCCAGCAGTTTAGTTCAGGGGAACAATGAGCAGTTCTTC. Protein sequence: CASSLVQGNNEQFF.

V and J are TRBV6-6 and TRBJ1-5, with a tentative D call TRBD1 (6 bases). The CDR3 runs 15 residues. The V gene's germline CDR1 is MNHNY and CDR2 SVGAGI (reference sequence). The germline V and J ends were trimmed by 6 bases and 7 bases, with 19 bases remaining between them. In DNA form, the CDR3 reads TGTGCCAGCAGCCCAGGGGAGGACGGTCGGCAGCCCCAGCATTTT. Translated: CASSPGEDGRQPQHF.

The V and J genes are TRBV2 and TRBJ1-5; 8 nucleotides agree with TRBD1. CDR3 length equals 15 residues. V shed 6 bases, J shed 2 bases, and the junction held 6 bases outside the gene matches. The germline CDR1 and CDR2 sequences are SNHLY and FYNNEI. The DNA for the CDR3 is TGTGCCAGCAGGGACAGGGACGTGGGCAATCAGCCCCAGCATTTT. The encoded protein is CASRDRDVGNQPQHF.

The sample holds many counts of this clonotype. This chain connects TRBV5-6 to TRBJ1-4; weak D call: TRBD1 (5 bases). The ends were cut back, 6 bases at V and 8 bases at J, with 23 bases in the middle. The germline gives CDR1 SGHDT, CDR2 YYEEEE. The CDR3 covers 16 residues. As DNA, the CDR3 is TGTGCCAGCATGGGGTACCCTAGGGACGGACCCGAAAAACTGTTTTTT. It codes for CASMGYPRDGPEKLFF.

The chain recombines TRBV29-1 with TRBJ2-7; D is possibly TRBD2 (7 bases). The V gene's germline CDR1 is SQVTM and CDR2 ANQGSEA. V was pared by 7 bases and J by 4 bases, with 20 bases between. The CDR3 is 14 amino acids. The CDR3 reads CSAYGGREGYEQYF. The DNA for the CDR3 is TGCAGCGCCTATGGGGGCAGGGAGGGTTACGAGCAGTACTTC.

This clonotype showed up just a few times. The chain uses TRBV20-1 and TRBJ1-1, with 7 nucleotides matching TRBD1. The germline CDR1 and CDR2 sequences are DFQATT and SNEGSKA (reference sequence). The junction had 5 bases not matched to a gene; V was cut back by 6 bases and J by 4 bases. The CDR3 runs 12 residues. The CDR3 DNA reads TGCAGTGCCACGACAGGGTCCACTGAAGCTTTCTTT. As protein: CSATTGSTEAFF.

The table lists this clonotype with a few counts. The chain links TRBV20-1 to TRBJ1-2, with D possibly TRBD1 on 5 matching bases. The CDR3 contains 12 residues. Trimming took off 5 bases at V and 3 bases at J, with 10 bases between the two ends. Germline assignment: CDR1 DFQATT and CDR2 SNEGSKA (reference sequence). The CDR3 protein is CSAWDAYYGYTF. The CDR3 nucleotides read TGCAGTGCTTGGGACGCTTACTATGGCTACACCTTC.

The CDR3 spells CASSSFWGTLASGANVLTF. CDR3 DNA sequence: TGTGCCAGCAGTTCCTTTTGGGGGACACTGGCTTCTGGGGCCAACGTCCTGACTTTC. This chain uses TRBV28 with TRBJ2-6; D might be TRBD1 (6 bases). Germline assignment: CDR1 MDHEN and CDR2 SYDVKM. Trimming cost V 4 bases and J 1 base, with 20 bases left between them. The CDR3 sequence is 19 residues long.

V gene TRBV13 combines with J gene TRBJ2-7; tentative D call: TRBD2 (5 bases). The J call may be wrong; the DNA end is better matched by TRBJ2-4. CDR1 and CDR2 from the germline V gene are PRHDT and FYEKMQ (reference sequence). The CDR3 spans 13 residues. In nucleotides, the CDR3 is TGTGCCAGCCAACACCGAGGGCGGGACATTCAGTACTTC. Residues: CASQHRGRDIQYF.

This clonotype was picked up a small number of times. The CDR3 DNA reads TGTGCCAGCAGTTTTTTACGGGCTAGCGGGAGGGCCAATGAGCAGTTCTTC. Translation gives CASSFLRASGRANEQFF. The rearrangement links TRBV12-3 or TRBV12-4 to TRBJ2-1, with 12 nucleotides matching TRBD2. There are 17 residues in the CDR3. V lost 3 bases and J lost 6; bases outside the gene matches: 9.